This T cell receptor beta chain was identified in a study of blood T cell repertoires in COVID-19. Repertoires were generated with immunoSEQ multiplex PCR, while TCRdb's copy carries only in-frame clones and drops some. The data show fewer than 200,000 clones, 84% seen once. The germline V gene encodes CDR1 LNHDA and CDR2 SQIVND (reference sequence). This CDR3 spans 11 amino acids. V was trimmed by 3 bases and J by 8 bases, leaving 5 bases between them. The receptor's source is a man aged 40-49 years who had recovered from COVID-19. V and J are TRBV19 and TRBJ2-4; D is ambiguous. The sequencing input was peripheral blood. Here the CDR3 reads CASSISYIQYF. The CDR3 nucleotides read TGTGCCAGTAGTATTTCTTACATTCAGTACTTC.